The text below deals with one TCR beta chain. The source of the sample is a study of T cell responses to AZD1222 COVID-19 vaccine. The germline gives CDR1 SGHDN, CDR2 FVKESK. The CDR3 is 16 residues long. The trim removed 3 bases at V and 4 bases at J, leaving 9 bases unmatched. The repertoire was sequenced with immunoSEQ multiplex PCR; TCRdb's copy has only in-frame clones and lacks some. The table shows 90,000 to 120,000 clones, with around nine tenths occurring only once. The sequence came from an adult who received the AZD1222 COVID-19 vaccine. This chain uses TRBV14 with TRBJ2-1, with 7 bases aligning to TRBD2. Source: peripheral blood, taken 28 days after the second AZD1222 dose. In nucleotides, the CDR3 is TGTGCCAGCAGCCATGGGCGGACTAGGAGATACAATGAGCAGTTCTTC. Its translation: CASSHGRTRRYNEQFF.